Shown below are 30 T cell receptor beta chains from a single sample sequenced in a study of shared clonotypes between healthy human individuals (TCRdb year 2020). Libraries were constructed by the immunoSEQ multiplex PCR assay. In TCRdb, the immuneACCESS table is reduced to in-frame sequences with V and J assigned. These tables do not hold every clone; where another copy was compared, an unresolved V gene accounts for under half, and the others remain unexplained. This sample is represented by about 340,000 clones; around 67% of them were singletons. Roughly a tenth of the sample lies in the top ten. Source material: memory CD4+ T cells sorted from blood. The cell subset or site label for this specimen denotes: CD45RA-negative fraction. Every receptor here comes from a man aged 25-40 years in good health.

This chain uses TRBV2 with TRBJ1-3; D remains unclear. The ends were cut back, 4 bases at V and 0 bases at J, with 4 bases in the middle. The CDR3 has 13 amino acids. CDR1 is SNHLY and CDR2 is FYNNEI in the germline V gene. CDR3 sequence: CASSAGSGNTIYF. The CDR3 DNA is TGTGCCAGCAGTGCCGGCTCTGGAAACACCATATATTTT.

The chain links TRBV6-5 to TRBJ2-3, with 15 bases that match TRBD2. Germline V gives CDR1 MNHEY, CDR2 SVGAGI. The CDR3 extends over 16 amino acids. The V and J ends lost 2 bases and 6 bases, in that order; junction bases with no gene match: 3. CDR3 protein: CASSYAGTSGRDTQYF. As DNA, the CDR3 is TGTGCCAGCAGTTACGCCGGGACTAGCGGGAGGGATACGCAGTATTTT.

This chain links TRBV11-2 with TRBJ2-1; D is unresolved. The V gene lost 0 bases and the J gene lost 7 bases, with 7 bases spanning the gap. The CDR3 contains 13 residues. Germline-derived CDR1 and CDR2 are SGHAT and FQNNGV. In nucleotides, the CDR3 is TGTGCCAGCAGCTTAGATACGTTGAATGAGCAGTTCTTC. This translates into CASSLDTLNEQFF.

CDR3 sequence reads: CASSPFSGTDTQYF. The CDR3 DNA sequence: TGTGCCAGCAGTCCCTTTTCGGGCACAGATACGCAGTATTTT. The rearrangement joins TRBV27 to TRBJ2-3, with unresolved D. V was cut by 5 bases and J by 1 base, with 10 bases left in between. Per the germline V gene, CDR1 is MNHEY and CDR2 is SMNVEV (reference sequence). The CDR3 spans 14 residues.

This chain links TRBV29-1 with TRBJ2-5; 9 positions agree with TRBD2. Germline CDR1 reads SQVTM; CDR2 reads ANQGSEA. The ends lost 6 bases at V and 5 bases at J; junction bases unmatched: 10. The length of the CDR3 is 14 residues. The chain's CDR3 is CSVPDIAGAETQYF. CDR3 DNA: TGCAGCGTCCCAGATATAGCGGGAGCGGAGACCCAGTACTTC.

The chain carries TRBV15 and TRBJ1-5; D uncertain. Germline V CDR1 and CDR2: LNHNV, YYDKDF (reference sequence). V was trimmed by 5 bases and J by 0 bases, leaving 20 bases between them. CDR3 length: 18 amino acids. The CDR3 nucleotides are TGTGCCACCAGCCATGACATAAGCTTCTCCGGTAGCAATCAGCCCCAGCATTTT. Amino acids: CATSHDISFSGSNQPQHF.

This chain connects TRBV19 to TRBJ2-1, with TRBD2 matching 11 bases. This CDR3 has 16 residues. The V segment lost 4 bases and the J segment 2 bases; nucleotides outside the gene matches: 4. Germline V lookup: CDR1 LNHDA, CDR2 SQIVND (reference sequence). DNA of the CDR3: TGTGCCAGTAGTACAGAGGGACTAGCGGCCTACAATGAGCAGTTCTTC. It specifies CASSTEGLAAYNEQFF.

This clone was seen only once. The genes are TRBV19 and TRBJ2-1; weak D call: TRBD2 (6 bases). Per germline, CDR1 LNHDA and CDR2 SQIVND (reference sequence). V dropped 5 bases and J dropped 5 bases, with 16 bases sitting between them. The CDR3 is made up of 15 amino acids. The CDR3 here is CASSLNPGANNEQFF. The DNA for the CDR3 is TGTGCCAGTAGTCTCAACCCGGGAGCAAACAATGAGCAGTTCTTC.

This clone was found many times. The V gene is TRBV7-9, the J gene TRBJ1-1, with D uncertain. Between the trimmed V and J ends, which lost 3 bases and 10 bases, there was a span of 6 bases. This CDR3 is built from 10 residues. CDR1 SEHNR and CDR2 FQNEAQ come from the germline V gene (reference sequence). CDR3 bases: TGTGCCAGCAGCTTGGGGAGAGCTTTCTTT. Translated, it gives CASSLGRAFF.

As regards this clone: Within the sample, other DNA sequences also encode this same CDR3. This chain uses TRBV5-4 with TRBJ2-2; 8 nucleotides align to TRBD1. The CDR3 is 15 amino acids. The junction had 1 base not matched to a gene; V was cut back by 2 bases and J by 1 base. Germline CDR1 reads SGHNT; CDR2 reads YYREEE (reference sequence). CDR3 region: CASSLGQGNTGELFF. The DNA of the CDR3 is TGTGCCAGCAGCTTAGGACAGGGGAACACCGGGGAGCTGTTTTTT.

This sequence joins TRBV2 and TRBJ1-2; maybe TRBD1 (5 bases). The V gene lost 7 bases and the J gene lost 4 bases, with 13 bases spanning the gap. Germline assignment: CDR1 SNHLY and CDR2 FYNNEI. CDR3 length: 13 amino acids. CDR3 in DNA: TGTGCCAGCACGAGGGGCAGCGGCTATGGCTACACCTTC. As protein: CASTRGSGYGYTF.

The chain carries TRBV5-1 and TRBJ2-3, with D maybe TRBD1 (6 bases). Germline lookup yields CDR1 SGHRS and CDR2 YFSETQ. V shed 0 bases and J shed 5 bases, with 13 bases lying between them. The length of the CDR3 is 15 residues. The chain's CDR3 is CASSLDQGLGDTQYF. For the CDR3, the DNA is TGCGCCAGCAGCTTGGACCAGGGGTTAGGAGATACGCAGTATTTT.

The V gene is TRBV30, the J gene TRBJ1-2; D call uncertain. CDR1 is GTSNPN, CDR2 SVGIG, per germline (reference sequence). Trimming took off 6 bases at V and 3 bases at J, with 8 bases between the two ends. This CDR3 has 11 residues. The CDR3 DNA follows: TGTGCCTGCGAAAGCGACTATGGCTACACCTTC. Residues: CACESDYGYTF.

V usage is TRBV30 and J usage is TRBJ1-2, with unresolved D. The CDR3 totals 14 residues. Trimming pared 1 base from V and 0 bases from J, leaving 9 bases between. The germline CDR1 and CDR2 sequences are GTSNPN and SVGIG (reference sequence). The CDR3 is CAWSGSPPNYGYTF. Here the CDR3 DNA reads TGTGCCTGGAGTGGGTCTCCCCCTAACTATGGCTACACCTTC.

This clone turned up a few times. The V and J genes are TRBV10-3 and TRBJ2-7, with no clear D. Germline V gene lookup returns CDR1 ENHRY and CDR2 SYGVKD. CDR3 size: 13 residues. The V and J ends lost 5 bases and 2 bases respectively, with 10 bases between them. The CDR3 DNA follows: TGTGCCATCAGTCAAGGCAATACCTACGAGCAGTACTTC. Protein sequence: CAISQGNTYEQYF.

This sequence joins TRBV7-8 and TRBJ1-1, with no clear D. This CDR3 has 12 residues. Germline lookup yields CDR1 SGHVS and CDR2 FQNEAQ. The V and J ends lost 0 bases and 9 bases respectively, with 8 bases between them. The CDR3 reads CASSLAGLQAFF. The CDR3 region has the DNA TGTGCCAGCAGCTTAGCAGGGCTTCAAGCTTTCTTT. The full variable domain, completed using reference TRBV7-8 and TRBJ1-1, is GAGVSQSPRYKVAKRGQDVALRCDPISGHVSLFWYQQALGQGPEFLTYFQNEAQLDKSGLPSDRFFAERPEGSVSTLKIQRTQQEDSAVYLCASSLAGLQAFFGQGTRLTVV.

Comment on this clone: Other DNA variants within this sample encode the same CDR3. The rearrangement uses TRBV7-3 and TRBJ1-2; 8 bases map to TRBD1. Looked up from germline, CDR1 is SGHTA and CDR2 is FQGTGA. The CDR3 spans 14 residues. The V and J ends lost 4 bases and 2 bases, in that order; junction bases with no gene match: 3. CDR3 sequence reads: CASSSGQGNYGYTF. The CDR3, as DNA: TGTGCCAGCAGCTCCGGACAGGGCAACTATGGCTACACCTTC.

The V and J genes are TRBV15 and TRBJ2-5; perhaps TRBD2 as D (6 bases). This CDR3 is 14 amino acids long. Germline CDR1 and CDR2: LNHNV and YYDKDF (reference sequence). V was trimmed by 5 bases and J by 8 bases, leaving 18 bases between them. CDR3 in amino acids: CATSQTLAMRTQYF. The CDR3, as DNA: TGTGCCACCAGCCAAACCCTAGCGATGAGAACCCAGTACTTC.

The chain is built from TRBV5-4 and TRBJ1-3, with D possibly being TRBD1 (6 bases). V lost 0 bases to trimming and J lost 7 bases, with 11 bases between them. CDR3 length equals 14 residues. Germline-derived CDR1 and CDR2 are SGHNT and YYREEE (reference sequence). The CDR3 coding sequence is TGTGCCAGCAGCTTGGCCGGGACAATCAACACCATATATTTT. Amino acids: CASSLAGTINTIYF.

DNA for the CDR3: TGTGCCAGCAGTGTAGGGGGCGCCAACACTGAAGCTTTCTTT. It encodes CASSVGGANTEAFF. V usage is TRBV2 and J usage is TRBJ1-1, with TRBD1 matching 7 bases. V shed 4 bases and J 2 bases; nucleotides not matched to a gene: 4. The CDR3 is 14 amino acids. Germline CDR1 and CDR2: SNHLY and FYNNEI. Full variable domain (remainder filled in from reference TRBV2 and TRBJ1-1): EPEVTQTPSHQVTQMGQEVILRCVPISNHLYFYWYRQILGQKVEFLVSFYNNEISEKSEIFDDQFSVERPDGSNFTLKIRSTKLEDSAMYFCASSVGGANTEAFFGQGTRLTVV.

The chain has TRBV10-3 and TRBJ2-1, with 8 nucleotides matching TRBD2. V shed 3 bases and J 0 bases; nucleotides not matched to a gene: 4. The CDR3 extends over 16 amino acids. Germline lookup yields CDR1 ENHRY and CDR2 SYGVKD. The CDR3 DNA follows: TGTGCCATCAGTGAACTAGCGGAGCACTCCTACAATGAGCAGTTCTTC. It translates to CAISELAEHSYNEQFF.

This chain uses TRBV5-1 with TRBJ1-1; D gene unclear. CDR1 is SGHRS, CDR2 YFSETQ, per germline. The V gene lost 0 bases and the J gene lost 1 base, with 7 bases spanning the gap. The CDR3 covers 14 residues. This chain's CDR3 is CASSLDAKNTEAFF. DNA for the CDR3: TGCGCCAGCAGCTTGGATGCTAAGAACACTGAAGCTTTCTTT.

The chain employs TRBV19 and TRBJ1-1, with D hard to call. CDR1 LNHDA and CDR2 SQIVND come from the germline V gene (reference sequence). V was shortened by 9 bases and J by 8 bases, with 19 bases between the two germline ends. The CDR3 length is 13 residues. The CDR3 nucleotides are TGTGCCAGCCGCTGGAGGGCAGACAACGAAGCTTTCTTT. Translation gives CASRWRADNEAFF.

The rearrangement links TRBV18 to TRBJ2-3; 7 bases are a match to TRBD1. Germline V gives CDR1 KGHSH, CDR2 LQKENI. The CDR3 extends over 16 amino acids. V lost 3 bases, J lost 7 bases, and 13 bases stayed unmatched. The CDR3 loop is CASSPQTKGGANTQYF. In nucleotides, the CDR3 is TGTGCCAGCTCACCTCAAACTAAAGGGGGCGCAAATACGCAGTATTTT.

The J gene is TRBJ1-5, the V gene TRBV10-3, with 7 nucleotides matching TRBD1. Germline CDR1 reads ENHRY; CDR2 reads SYGVKD. V lost 4 bases to trimming and J lost 2 bases; unmatched junction nucleotides: 11. This CDR3 comprises 17 residues. The CDR3 here is CAISAWDSLLGNQPQHF. In nucleotides, the CDR3 is TGTGCCATCAGTGCATGGGACAGTCTTTTGGGCAATCAGCCCCAGCATTTT.

The chain has TRBV18 and TRBJ2-5; D ambiguous. This CDR3 has 14 amino acids. With 2 bases removed from V and 2 bases from J, the gap between germline ends came to 9 bases. Germline assignment: CDR1 KGHSH and CDR2 LQKENI. This CDR3 reads CASSPGNRQETQYF. The CDR3 bases are TGTGCCAGCTCACCAGGAAACAGACAAGAGACCCAGTACTTC.

The gene calls are TRBV5-1 and TRBJ2-3, with TRBD2 matching over 7 bases. The V gene's germline CDR1 is SGHRS and CDR2 YFSETQ. The V segment lost 2 bases and the J segment 0 bases; nucleotides outside the gene matches: 6. There are 16 residues in the CDR3. As DNA, the CDR3 is TGCGCCAGCAGCTTTGATATTAGCGGGAGCACAGATACGCAGTATTTT. As protein: CASSFDISGSTDTQYF.

V usage is TRBV1 and J usage is TRBJ1-2. TRBV1 is tagged as a pseudogene. The CDR3 sequence is 16 residues long. DNA for the CDR3: TGCACCAGCAGCCATTTAACGTCGGGGAAAAACTATGGCTACACCTTC. The encoded protein is CTSSHLTSGKNYGYTF.

The count of this clone is one. The chain is built from TRBV14 and TRBJ2-7, with D tentatively TRBD2 (6 bases). The length of the CDR3 is 13 residues. Germline V CDR1 and CDR2: SGHDN, FVKESK. The V gene lost 0 bases and the J gene lost 6 bases, with 9 bases spanning the gap. The CDR3 here is CASSQDWRGEQYF. CDR3 bases: TGTGCCAGCAGCCAAGATTGGAGGGGCGAGCAGTACTTC.

V is TRBV11-2 and J is TRBJ2-5; D uncertain. Trimming stripped 5 bases from V and 9 bases from J, with 22 bases between. The CDR3 loop spans 15 amino acids. Germline values: CDR1 SGHAT, CDR2 FQNNGV. In nucleotides, the CDR3 is TGTGCCAGCAGCCCAAGCCGGCAGCACCCCTTGGCCCAGTACTTC. Translated: CASSPSRQHPLAQYF. The full variable domain, in which reference TRBV11-2 and TRBJ2-5 provide the parts outside the CDR3, is EAGVAQSPRYKIIEKRQSVAFWCNPISGHATLYWYQQILGQGPKLLIQFQNNGVVDDSQLPKDRFSAERLKGVDSTLKIQPAKLEDSAVYLCASSPSRQHPLAQYFGPGTRLLVL.